What follows are 11 T cell receptor beta chains derived from one specimen sequenced in a study of Graves' ophthalmopathy and Graves' hyperthyroidism. Investigators amplified TCR beta CDR3 regions from RNA transcripts. RT-PCR with HTBI primers came first, then second-round multiplex PCR. TCRdb used MiXCR to reprocess the multiplex PCR reads, holding one entry per CDR3 protein. The data hold some 170,000 distinct CDR3 sequences, with roughly two fifths observed a single time. The source material was peripheral blood. The receptors stem from a man aged 25-45 years with Graves' ophthalmopathy.

This clonotype was recorded many times. The rearrangement links TRBV5-1 to TRBJ1-3; no clear D. V was cut by 4 bases and J by 4 bases, with 9 bases left in between. The CDR3 runs to 13 residues. Germline V gene data show CDR1 as SGHRS and CDR2 as YFSETQ. CDR3 in DNA: TGCGCCAGCAGCATGGACGGGGGAAACACCATATATTTT. This gives the protein CASSMDGGNTIYF.

This clonotype qualifies as large. The chain carries TRBV12-3 or TRBV12-4 and TRBJ2-6, with unresolved D. The CDR3 is 15 amino acids. V lost 8 bases, J lost 1 base, and 12 bases lay in between. The CDR3 loop is CASGLEESGANVLTF. CDR3 coding DNA: TGTGCCAGCGGGCTCGAGGAATCTGGGGCCAACGTCCTGACTTTC.

Ten or more counts support this clonotype. The rearrangement links TRBV11-3 to TRBJ2-7; D gene unclear. Germline values: CDR1 SGHNT, CDR2 YENEEA. V was trimmed by 5 bases and J by 2 bases, leaving 7 bases between them. The CDR3 runs 12 residues. CDR3 region: CASSLEAYEQYF. CDR3 bases: TGTGCCAGCAGCCTCGAAGCCTACGAGCAGTACTTC.

V is TRBV12-3 or TRBV12-4 and J is TRBJ1-6; D remains ambiguous. V was cut by 2 bases and J by 5 bases, with 16 bases left in between. CDR3 length: 17 amino acids. The CDR3 nucleotides are TGTGCCAGCAGTTTATGGGTGGTGGCAAGTAATAATTCACCCCTCCACTTT. As protein: CASSLWVVASNNSPLHF.

V gene TRBV19 combines with J gene TRBJ2-7; possibly TRBD1 for D (5 bases). Germline CDR1 LNHDA, CDR2 SQIVND (reference sequence). The CDR3 loop spans 13 amino acids. Trimming left V 6 bases short and J 5 bases short, with 14 bases between. CDR3 loop: CASRNLGQDEQYF. For the CDR3, the DNA is TGTGCCAGTAGGAATCTTGGACAAGACGAGCAGTACTTC. The variable domain in full, completed from reference TRBV19 and TRBJ2-7, reads DGGITQSPKYLFRKEGQNVTLSCEQNLNHDAMYWYRQDPGQGLRLIYYSQIVNDFQKGDIAEGYSVSREKKESFPLTVTSAQKNPTAFYLCASRNLGQDEQYFGPGTRLTVT.

V and J are TRBV28 and TRBJ1-1, with D possibly TRBD1 on 5 matching bases. The CDR3 loop spans 15 amino acids. Germline values: CDR1 MDHEN, CDR2 SYDVKM. V was shortened by 4 bases and J by 2 bases, with 14 bases between the two germline ends. The CDR3 nucleotides read TGTGCCAGCAGTTCCCCTGGGAGGGGTAACACTGAAGCTTTCTTT. Amino acid sequence: CASSSPGRGNTEAFF.

The sample holds a few counts of this clonotype. The chain recombines TRBV12-3 or TRBV12-4 with TRBJ2-5, with 8 bases that match TRBD1. V shed 6 bases and J 2 bases; nucleotides not matched to a gene: 14. The CDR3 extends over 17 amino acids. The chain's CDR3 is CASSRMYRTGTQETQYF. DNA for the CDR3: TGTGCCAGCAGCCGTATGTATAGGACAGGGACTCAAGAGACCCAGTACTTC.

The CDR3 bases are TGTGCCAGCAGCCCTAGCGGAGAACGGGAGCTGTTTTTT. Translation: CASSPSGERELFF. The genes are TRBV2 and TRBJ2-2; 7 bases map to TRBD2. The CDR3 has 13 residues. With V trimmed by 6 bases and J by 9 bases, 7 bases remained unmatched. Germline V CDR1 and CDR2: SNHLY, FYNNEI.

The DNA of the CDR3 is TGTGCCAGCAGCTTGAGGACAGGGAGTCCTGGCTATGGCTACACCTTC. Its translation: CASSLRTGSPGYGYTF. The genes are TRBV11-2 and TRBJ1-2; the match to TRBD1 covers 8 bases. Germline lookup yields CDR1 SGHAT and CDR2 FQNNGV. J gave up 4 bases and V 3 bases, and 10 bases lay outside the gene matches. The CDR3 has 16 residues.

The table lists this clonotype with a count of one. This rearrangement joins TRBV7-2 to TRBJ1-1; D remains ambiguous. V was trimmed by 3 bases and J by 4 bases, leaving 15 bases between them. Germline V gene sequence: CDR1 SGHTA, CDR2 FQGNSA. There are 15 residues in the CDR3. CDR3 residues: CASSLSIGRSTEAFF. The CDR3 nucleotides read TGTGCCAGCAGCTTGTCAATAGGGCGGAGCACTGAAGCTTTCTTT.

This clonotype was counted ten times or more. The CDR3 coding sequence is TGTGCCAGCAGCTTGGAGACAGCAACAAGCGAGCAGTACTTC. It is translated as CASSLETATSEQYF. The rearrangement uses TRBV7-9 and TRBJ2-7, with D tentatively TRBD1 (5 bases). Germline V gene lookup returns CDR1 SEHNR and CDR2 FQNEAQ (reference sequence). The length of the CDR3 is 14 residues. V was clipped by 3 bases and J by 6 bases, with 15 bases between them.